This is a list of T cell receptor beta chains from one sample in a study of T-cell memory formation after mild COVID-19. TCRdb re-analysed the 5' RACE reads in MiXCR, keeping a single row per CDR3 protein. Of some 300,000 distinct CDR3 sequences in the sample, 15% to 20% were seen once. What was sequenced was PBMCs or a T cell subset sorted from them (not recorded which). The receptors originated from a man aged 18-30 years who had mild COVID-19 (a few samples of this study predate the infection). Cell type and time point are not known. The conserved cysteine and the conserved F or W are not part of the CDR3 here. The order of the fields is J gene, V gene, CDR3 protein.

TRBJ1-1,TRBV4-2,ASSHRDRAHTEAF
TRBJ1-5,TRBV20-1,SAHDTTGTGGGSNQPQH
TRBJ1-5,TRBV3-1,ASSQERNQPQH
TRBJ2-5,TRBV5-4,ASTTAGGQETQY
TRBJ2-1,TRBV24-1,ATTSGGADEQF
TRBJ2-7,TRBV11-3,ASSLESGGEQY
TRBJ2-3,TRBV28,ASSLLRGSDTQY
TRBJ2-6,TRBV4-1,ASSGGRAGANVLT
TRBJ2-3,TRBV27,ASSWGSGGTDTQY
TRBJ2-7,TRBV20-1,SARAGGLVEQY
TRBJ1-6,TRBV7-8,ASTSRGSAGQLPNSPPH
TRBJ1-2,TRBV5-4,ASSSGYGYT
TRBJ2-3,TRBV4-2,ASSQPGSDTQY
TRBJ2-2,TRBV7-2,ASSPDRGGGELF
TRBJ2-5,TRBV7-9,ASSLGRLAGGSQETQY
TRBJ1-5,TRBV7-9,ASSSSTVSNQPQH
TRBJ1-5,TRBV7-9,ASSPGPLGVSPQH
TRBJ1-1,TRBV9,ASSVGTDLMNTEAF
TRBJ2-1,TRBV19,ASSKLRSDHEQF
TRBJ1-1,TRBV28,ASSFGGSYQIAF
TRBJ2-5,TRBV27,ASRGVAETQY
TRBJ2-3,TRBV20-1,SAKGLAGNTDTQY
TRBJ1-6,TRBV6-6,ASINARAGSPLH
TRBJ2-3,TRBV7-2,ASSIPLDTQY
TRBJ2-5,TRBV12-3/TRBV12-4,ASSSTGGVETQY
TRBJ2-4,TRBV28,ASSFSGETIQY
TRBJ2-7,TRBV7-9,ASSLLGQWEEQY
TRBJ2-1,TRBV29-1,SFLRLAGDLRGEQF
TRBJ2-2,TRBV7-2,ASSLGTGYGGELF
TRBJ1-2,TRBV7-9,ASSLVALANYGYT
TRBJ1-4,TRBV7-2,ASSSGTTNEKLF
TRBJ2-1,TRBV6-5,ASSQGFNEQF
TRBJ1-2,TRBV2,ASRDADGYYGYT
TRBJ2-5,TRBV11-2,ASSSSPGTSGGPQETQY
TRBJ2-3,TRBV7-2,ASSLISGGLTDTQY
TRBJ2-3,TRBV20-1,SAKRGATDTQY
TRBJ2-4,TRBV7-9,ASSPGPGHPEGRKAKNIQY
TRBJ2-5,TRBV7-2,ASSSPTGRETQY
TRBJ2-3,TRBV27,ASSRLRGFTDTQY
TRBJ2-7,TRBV7-8,ASSYNTGAMGDEQY
TRBJ2-3,TRBV28,ASSPPGAGDTQY
TRBJ2-3,TRBV28,ASTPRTERTDTQY
TRBJ2-3,TRBV6-5,ASSAPSGAGGLGTDTQY
TRBJ1-1,TRBV3-1,ASSQDLTYAF
TRBJ2-1,TRBV6-2/TRBV6-3,ASNPSGTGTYNEQF